A selection of T cell receptor beta chains follows, all from one sample in a study of blood T cell repertoires in COVID-19. Using immunoSEQ multiplex PCR, the repertoire was profiled, and TCRdb retains in-frame clones only, with some absent. This table holds about 240,000 clones, roughly 90% found once. The specimen was PBMCs or T cells enriched from blood (not recorded which). The source of these receptors is a woman aged 25-40 years who had recovered from COVID-19. Both conserved end residues are part of each CDR3. A D gene is named only where the DNA matches it firmly. Clone size is given for some rows only: seen once, a few or many times, or a class if the clone is expanded.

>TRBJ2-5|once|TRBV15|TRBD2
CATSRAIRTSGETQYF
TGTGCCACCAGCAGAGCTATTAGGACTAGCGGCGAGACCCAGTACTTC
>TRBJ2-5|-|TRBV19|TRBD2
CASTGTSGRQETQYF
TGTGCCAGTACAGGGACTAGCGGACGTCAAGAGACCCAGTACTTC
>TRBJ2-7|-|TRBV6-2/TRBV6-3|TRBD1
CASSYPKDPGQGISYEQYF
TGTGCCAGCAGTTACCCGAAAGATCCGGGACAGGGAATTTCCTACGAGCAGTACTTC
>TRBJ1-6|-|TRBV30|TRBD1
CAWSVTGGYSPLHF
TGTGCCTGGAGTGTTACAGGGGGGTATTCACCCCTCCACTTT
>TRBJ1-1|-|TRBV5-1|-
CASSLETRDTEAFF
TGCGCCAGCAGCTTGGAGACTCGGGACACTGAAGCTTTCTTT
>TRBJ1-4|-|TRBV28|TRBD1
CASRGTGETSEKLFF
TGTGCCAGCAGAGGGACAGGGGAGACTAGTGAAAAACTGTTTTTT
>TRBJ2-5|-|TRBV3-1/TRBV3-2|TRBD2
CASSPWTSGQETQYF
TGTGCCAGCAGTCCATGGACTAGCGGCCAAGAGACCCAGTACTTC
>TRBJ2-7|-|TRBV24-1|-
CATSDSTSTLYEQYF
TGTGCCACCAGTGATTCTACCTCAACTTTGTACGAGCAGTACTTC
>TRBJ2-4|-|TRBV19|-
CASSIEGGATNIQYF
TGTGCCAGTAGTATAGAGGGGGGGGCTACGAACATTCAGTACTTC
>TRBJ1-2|once|TRBV5-8|-
CASSLSNGRGDYGYTF
TGTGCCAGCAGCTTAAGTAACGGCAGGGGAGACTATGGCTACACCTTC
>TRBJ2-1|-|TRBV11-2|TRBD1
CASSLRQGGYNEQFF
TGTGCCAGCAGCTTACGACAGGGGGGCTACAATGAGCAGTTCTTC
>TRBJ1-2|-|TRBV5-1|-
CASSGDTYGYTF
TGCGCCAGCAGCGGGGACACCTATGGCTACACCTTC
>TRBJ1-1|-|TRBV9|-
CASSYWANTEAFF
TGTGCCAGCAGTTACTGGGCTAACACTGAAGCTTTCTTT
>TRBJ1-1|-|TRBV19|-
CASRKRVEAFF
TGTGCCAGTAGAAAGAGGGTTGAAGCTTTCTTT
>TRBJ2-7|-|TRBV4-3|-
CASSQDGQAPYEQYF
TGCGCCAGCAGCCAAGATGGTCAGGCCCCCTACGAGCAGTACTTC
>TRBJ1-2|-|TRBV5-1|TRBD1
CASSSPQGAQDNYGYTF
TGCGCCAGCAGCTCTCCGCAGGGGGCGCAGGATAACTATGGCTACACCTTC
>TRBJ1-4|-|TRBV30|-
CACQTAATNEKLFF
TGTGCCTGCCAGACAGCCGCAACTAATGAAAAACTGTTTTTT
>TRBJ1-2|-|TRBV9|-
CASSVPGNYGYTF
TGTGCCAGCAGCGTACCGGGAAACTATGGCTACACCTTC
>TRBJ2-2|-|TRBV28|-
CASTSPRGGPSGELFF
TGTGCCAGCACCTCCCCGAGGGGAGGACCGTCCGGGGAGCTGTTTTTT